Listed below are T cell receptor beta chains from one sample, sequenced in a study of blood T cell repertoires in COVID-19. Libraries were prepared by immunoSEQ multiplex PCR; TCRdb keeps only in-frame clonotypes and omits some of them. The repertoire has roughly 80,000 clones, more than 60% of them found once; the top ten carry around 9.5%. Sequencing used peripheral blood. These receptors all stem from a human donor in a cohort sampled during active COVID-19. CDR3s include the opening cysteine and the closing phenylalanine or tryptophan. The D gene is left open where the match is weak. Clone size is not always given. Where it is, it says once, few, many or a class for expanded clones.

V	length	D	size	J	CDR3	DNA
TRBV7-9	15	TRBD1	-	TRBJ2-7	CASNPPGTDGYEQYF	TGTGCCAGCAACCCCCCCGGGACAGATGGCTACGAGCAGTACTTC
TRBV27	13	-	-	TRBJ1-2	CASSLGRSYGYTF	TGTGCCAGCAGTTTGGGCAGAAGCTATGGCTACACCTTC
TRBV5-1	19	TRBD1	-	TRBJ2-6	CASSPQPGDRGSGANVLTF	TGCGCCAGCAGCCCGCAACCCGGGGACAGGGGGTCTGGGGCCAACGTCCTGACTTTC
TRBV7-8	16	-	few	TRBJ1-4	CASSPYQGQDNEKLFF	TGTGCCAGCAGCCCTTATCAGGGCCAAGATAATGAAAAACTGTTTTTT
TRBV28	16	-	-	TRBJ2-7	CASTTPGHPSSYEQYF	TGTGCCAGCACCACACCGGGACATCCCAGCTCCTACGAGCAGTACTTC
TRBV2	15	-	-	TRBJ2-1	CASSTGTGGDNEQFF	TGTGCCAGCAGTACCGGGACTGGAGGGGACAATGAGCAGTTCTTC
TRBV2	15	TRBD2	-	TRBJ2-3	CASRERTSETDTQYF	TGTGCCAGCAGGGAAAGGACTAGCGAGACAGATACGCAGTATTTT
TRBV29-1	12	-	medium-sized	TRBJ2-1	CSVEAGFNEQFF	TGCAGCGTTGAAGCGGGGTTCAATGAGCAGTTCTTC
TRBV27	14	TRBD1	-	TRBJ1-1	CASSSETGLTEAFF	TGTGCCAGCAGTTCTGAGACAGGGCTCACTGAAGCTTTCTTT
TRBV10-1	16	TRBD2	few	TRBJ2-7	CASSESGLAGTYEQYF	TGCGCCAGCAGTGAGTCGGGCCTAGCGGGTACCTACGAGCAGTACTTC
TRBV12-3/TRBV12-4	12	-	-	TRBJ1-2	CASTLGGRGYTF	TGTGCCAGCACCCTGGGGGGGCGAGGCTACACCTTC
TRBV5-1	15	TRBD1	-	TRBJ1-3	CASSLAQGARDTIYF	TGCGCCAGCAGCTTGGCGCAGGGGGCCCGGGACACCATATATTTT
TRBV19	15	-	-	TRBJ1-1	CATHRGWGEDTEAFF	TGTGCCACCCATCGGGGGTGGGGAGAGGACACTGAAGCTTTCTTT
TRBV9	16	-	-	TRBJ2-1	CASSLPAGALFNEQFF	TGTGCCAGCAGCTTACCGGCGGGGGCCCTCTTCAATGAGCAGTTCTTC
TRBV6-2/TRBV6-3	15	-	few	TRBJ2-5	CASSYSSEPGETQYF	TGTGCCAGCAGTTATTCTTCGGAGCCCGGGGAGACCCAGTACTTC
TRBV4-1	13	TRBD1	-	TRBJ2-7	CASSQGQAYEQYF	TGCGCCAGCAGTCAGGGACAGGCCTACGAGCAGTACTTC
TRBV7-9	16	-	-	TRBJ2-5	CASSLMESRSVETQYF	TGTGCCAGCAGCTTAATGGAGTCGCGCTCGGTAGAGACCCAGTACTTC
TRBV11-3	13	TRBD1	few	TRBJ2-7	CASEGQCYYEQYF	TGTGCCAGCGAGGGACAGTGTTACTACGAGCAGTACTTC
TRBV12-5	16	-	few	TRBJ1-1	CASGLVLTRLNTEAFF	TGTGCTAGTGGTTTGGTACTAACAAGACTGAACACTGAAGCTTTCTTT
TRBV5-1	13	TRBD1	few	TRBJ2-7	CASRGDSPYEQYF	TGCGCCAGCAGAGGGGACAGTCCATACGAGCAGTACTTC
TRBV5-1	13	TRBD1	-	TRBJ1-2	CASSSGTGNGYTF	TGCGCCAGCAGCTCCGGGACAGGGAATGGCTACACCTTC
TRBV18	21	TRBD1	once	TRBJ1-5	CASSPDRGRGPGSTADQPQHF	TGTGCCAGCTCACCGGACAGGGGGCGAGGTCCAGGATCGACCGCCGATCAGCCCCAGCATTTT
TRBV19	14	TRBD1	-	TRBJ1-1	CASSIVRGITEAFF	TGTGCCAGTAGTATAGTCAGGGGGATCACTGAAGCTTTCTTT
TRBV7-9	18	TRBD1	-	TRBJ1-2	CASSLWTLGTRGNYGYTF	TGTGCCAGCAGCTTATGGACTTTAGGGACCAGGGGGAACTATGGCTACACCTTC